This T cell receptor (beta chain) is from a study of T cells expressing NK-cell markers. Across the study: Sorted T-cell subsets CD3+CD56+NKG2C+, CD3+CD56+NKG2C- and CD3+CD56-NKG2C+ were TCR beta-sequenced. Seven of the eight sequenced donors were HCMV-seropositive; one was seronegative.

Study conclusions and caveats: Whether expanded NKG2C+ T cell clones recognized HCMV stayed uncertain.

Looked up from germline, CDR1 is LNHNV and CDR2 is YYDKDF (reference sequence). The CDR3 has 12 residues. As the method of synthesis, 5'RACE template switching with UMIs yielded TCR beta cDNA. From the 5' RACE reads, TCRdb lists one entry per CDR3 protein and no DNA. In total, the table holds roughly 420,000 distinct CDR3 sequences. Regarding this clonotype: The antigen is unknown.

Sequenced material: blood T cells: a sorted CD56 or NKG2C T cell subset, CD4+ or CD8+ T cells, or bulk PBMC T cells (not recorded which). The TCR originated in a woman aged 18 to 75 in good health. The V and J genes are TRBV15 and TRBJ2-5; TCRdb reports TRBD1, a call that lacks DNA to check it against. CDR3 residues: CATQGRLETQYF. The entire variable domain, with the rest obtained from reference TRBV15 and TRBJ2-5, is as follows: DAMVIQNPRYQVTQFGKPVTLSCSQTLNHNVMYWYQQKSSQAPKLLFHYYDKDFNNEADTPDNFQSRRPNTSFCFLDIRSPGLGDTAMYLCATQGRLETQYFGPGTRLLVL.